Shown below are 9 T cell receptor beta chains from a single sample sequenced in a study of blood T cell repertoires in COVID-19 (dated by TCRdb to 2020 to 2022). The library was made by the immunoSEQ multiplex PCR assay. TCRdb limited this immuneACCESS table to in-frame rearrangements with V and J called. A share of clones is missing; checked studies link under half to unresolved V genes, and the rest is unexplained. The sample table lists fewer than 80,000 clones, 88% of them with a count of one. The top ten clonotypes cover about 20% of the sample. What was sequenced was peripheral blood. These receptors all stem from a woman in her forties or fifties with active or convalescent COVID-19.

The chain has TRBV19 and TRBJ1-1; tentatively, D is TRBD1 (6 bases). The CDR3 length is 14 residues. V was shortened by 5 bases and J by 3 bases, with 13 bases between the two germline ends. Germline V gene sequence: CDR1 LNHDA, CDR2 SQIVND (reference sequence). CDR3 bases: TGTGCCAGTAGTGGGGCAGGGGTGTACACTGAAGCTTTCTTT. Protein product: CASSGAGVYTEAFF.

The rearrangement links TRBV5-1 to TRBJ2-1; tentatively, D is TRBD2 (6 bases). The CDR3 covers 14 residues. Trimming pared 1 base from V and 5 bases from J, leaving 10 bases between. The V gene's germline CDR1 is SGHRS and CDR2 YFSETQ. For the CDR3, the DNA is TGCGCCAGCAGCTTGACTAGCTGGGACAATGAGCAGTTCTTC. It translates to CASSLTSWDNEQFF.

The J gene is TRBJ2-7, the V gene TRBV14, with a weak D call TRBD1 (6 bases). From germline, CDR1 is SGHDN and CDR2 FVKESK. Trimming took off 4 bases at V and 3 bases at J, with 13 bases between the two ends. The CDR3 loop spans 14 amino acids. CDR3 sequence reads: CASSLGQWVYEQYF. CDR3 DNA: TGTGCCAGCAGCCTAGGACAGTGGGTCTACGAGCAGTACTTC.

The chain is built from TRBV10-3 and TRBJ1-1; TRBD1 is a possible D gene (6 bases). V dropped 6 bases and J dropped 1 base, with 30 bases sitting between them. This CDR3 comprises 20 residues. The V gene's germline CDR1 is ENHRY and CDR2 SYGVKD. The CDR3 DNA is TGTGCCATCAGCCCAGAGAGTCAACAGGGCTTGCTTTATGGGAACACTGAAGCTTTCTTT. Protein: CAISPESQQGLLYGNTEAFF.

The chain combines TRBV2 with TRBJ2-4, with a tentative D call TRBD1 (6 bases). Germline V gene lookup returns CDR1 SNHLY and CDR2 FYNNEI. Trimming stripped 4 bases from V and 7 bases from J, with 11 bases between. The CDR3 runs to 13 residues. The CDR3 is CASSGTAGNIQYF. The CDR3 region has the DNA TGTGCCAGCAGTGGGACAGCTGGGAACATTCAGTACTTC.

This chain uses TRBV21-1 with TRBJ2-7; the tabulated D call, TRBD2, remains unverified against the DNA. TRBV21-1 is a documented pseudogene. This CDR3 region has 16 residues. CDR3 nucleotides: TGTGCCAGCAGCAAAGGGAGACTAGCTGCCCGCTACGAGCAGTACTTC. Protein sequence: CASSKGRLAARYEQYF.

The table lists this clone with a count of one. This chain connects TRBV7-8 to TRBJ2-7, with 10 bases that match TRBD2. Germline-derived CDR1 and CDR2 are SGHVS and FQNEAQ. There are 17 residues in the CDR3. The V segment lost 5 bases and the J segment 3 bases; nucleotides outside the gene matches: 13. CDR3 in DNA: TGTGCCAGCAGCCCAAAACTGACTAGCGGGTTTAACTACGAGCAGTACTTC. This translates into CASSPKLTSGFNYEQYF.

This clone was seen only once. The chain uses TRBV7-9 and TRBJ1-1; TRBD1 aligns across 7 bases. V was clipped by 1 base and J by 0 bases; unmatched bases: 8. The CDR3 runs 17 residues. Germline CDR1 SEHNR, CDR2 FQNEAQ (reference sequence). Here the CDR3 reads CASSLVNGDRVNTEAFF. CDR3 nucleotide sequence: TGTGCCAGCAGCTTAGTCAATGGCGACAGGGTGAACACTGAAGCTTTCTTT. Full variable domain (remainder filled in from reference TRBV7-9 and TRBJ1-1): DTGVSQNPRHKITKRGQNVTFRCDPISEHNRLYWYRQTLGQGPEFLTYFQNEAQLEKSRLLSDRFSAERPKGSFSTLEIQRTEQGDSAMYLCASSLVNGDRVNTEAFFGQGTRLTVV.

The V and J genes are TRBV27 and TRBJ2-5; 13 bases fit TRBD2. The CDR3 is 16 amino acids. The V segment lost 5 bases and the J segment 1 base; nucleotides outside the gene matches: 4. The V gene's germline CDR1 is MNHEY and CDR2 SMNVEV (reference sequence). This CDR3 reads CASSTRLAGGQETQYF. The CDR3 bases are TGTGCCAGCAGTACCCGACTAGCGGGAGGCCAAGAGACCCAGTACTTC.